This entry concerns a single T cell receptor (beta chain). The sample is drawn from a study of control samples from healthy donors and cancer patients. TCRdb's copy holds only in-frame clones and misses some; the assay was immunoSEQ multiplex PCR. The sample shows 130,000 or so clones, 94% of them seen only once. This CDR3 is 14 amino acids long. The germline CDR1 and CDR2 sequences are MGHDK and SYGVNS. V lost 1 base and J lost 4, with 7 bases in between. This clonotype was obtained from a middle-aged man in good health. Sequencing input: blood. The rearrangement links TRBV25-1 to TRBJ2-2; D not certain. CDR3 sequence: CASSESAITGELFF. The DNA of the CDR3 is TGTGCCAGCAGTGAATCGGCAATCACCGGGGAGCTGTTTTTT.